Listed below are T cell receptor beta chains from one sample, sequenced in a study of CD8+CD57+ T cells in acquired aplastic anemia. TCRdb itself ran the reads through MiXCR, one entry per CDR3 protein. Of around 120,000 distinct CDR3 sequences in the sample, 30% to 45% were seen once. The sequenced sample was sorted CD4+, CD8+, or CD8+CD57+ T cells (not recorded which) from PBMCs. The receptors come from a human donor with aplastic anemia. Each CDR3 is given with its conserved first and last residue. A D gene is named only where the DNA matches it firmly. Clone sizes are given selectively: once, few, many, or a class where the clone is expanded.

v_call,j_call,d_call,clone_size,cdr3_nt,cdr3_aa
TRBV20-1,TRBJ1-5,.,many,TGCAGTGCCGCGCGTGGGGGTCGGCAGCCCCAGCATTTT,CSAARGGRQPQHF
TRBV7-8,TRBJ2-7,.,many,TGTGCCAGCAGATTATCCACGGTACAGGGTTACGAGCAGTACTTC,CASRLSTVQGYEQYF
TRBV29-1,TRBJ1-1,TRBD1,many,TGCAGCGCTGCGGACAGGGGGAACACTGAAGCTTTCTTT,CSAADRGNTEAFF
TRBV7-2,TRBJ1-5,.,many,TGTGCCAGCAGCCCCCTTACCGCGGGGGGCAGGCAGCCCCAGCATTTT,CASSPLTAGGRQPQHF
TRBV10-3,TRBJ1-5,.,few,TGTGCCAGCAGTTGGAACAGGGAGGAGGGCAATCAGCCCCAGCATTTT,CASSWNREEGNQPQHF
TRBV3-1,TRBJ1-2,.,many,TGTGCCAGCAGCCAATTTACAGGGTACGGCTACACCTTC,CASSQFTGYGYTF
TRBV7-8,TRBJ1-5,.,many,TGTGCCAGCAGCTTAGTGGGGGGCAACGTTCAGCCCCAGCATTTT,CASSLVGGNVQPQHF
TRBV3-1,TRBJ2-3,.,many,TGTGCCAGCAGCCCTCGTAGGGCAGATACGCAGTATTTT,CASSPRRADTQYF
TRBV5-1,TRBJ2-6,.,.,TGCGCCAGCAGCTTGTTCCCAGGAGTCTCTGGGGCCAACGTCCTGACTTTC,CASSLFPGVSGANVLTF
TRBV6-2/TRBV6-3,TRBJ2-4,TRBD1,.,TGTGCCAGCAGTCACTCGAAGATACCCAGGGGGAACATTCAGTACTTC,CASSHSKIPRGNIQYF
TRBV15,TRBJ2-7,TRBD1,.,TGTGCCACCAGCAGCTTGGAGGGACAGGGGCAAACCTACGAGCAGTACTTC,CATSSLEGQGQTYEQYF
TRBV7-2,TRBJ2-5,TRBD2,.,TGTGCCAGCAGCTCCGCGGGAGGGGGTGAGACCCAGTACTTC,CASSSAGGGETQYF
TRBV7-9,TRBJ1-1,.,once,TGTGCCAGCAGCTTAACAGAACAGACCAACACTGAAGCTTTCTTT,CASSLTEQTNTEAFF
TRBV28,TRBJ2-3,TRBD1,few,TGTGCCAGCAGATCAGGGACAGGGTTGGATACGCAGTATTTT,CASRSGTGLDTQYF
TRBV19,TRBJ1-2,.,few,TGTGCCAGTAGTTCCCGGGACAATAACTATGGCTACACCTTC,CASSSRDNNYGYTF
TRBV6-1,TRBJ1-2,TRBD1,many,TGTGCCAGCACCACCAGGGGGGGTTGGCGTGGCTACACCTTC,CASTTRGGWRGYTF
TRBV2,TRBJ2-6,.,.,TGTGCCAGCAGTGCCGAGGGGTCTGGTGGGGCCAACGTCCTGACTTTC,CASSAEGSGGANVLTF
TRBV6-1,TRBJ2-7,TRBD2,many,TGTGCCAGCAGCCGGGAGGGGGGTCCAAAGGGGGAGCAGTACTTC,CASSREGGPKGEQYF
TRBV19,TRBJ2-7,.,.,TGTGCCAGTAGTATAGACGCGGCTAGCTCCTACGAGCAGTACTTC,CASSIDAASSYEQYF
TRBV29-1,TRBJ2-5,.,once,TGCAGCTCACTGGGGCAGCAAGAGACCCAGCACTTC,CSSLGQQETQHF
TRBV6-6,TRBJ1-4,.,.,TGTGCCAGCAGTTACGACTCTAATGAAAAACTGTTTTTT,CASSYDSNEKLFF
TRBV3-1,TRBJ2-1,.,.,TGTGCCAGCAGCCAATCGATGACAGCGTGGAATGAGCAGTTCTTC,CASSQSMTAWNEQFF
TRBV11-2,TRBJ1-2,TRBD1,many,TGTGCCAGCAGCCCGATCCGGGACAGGGGGATGAGTAACTATGGCTACACCTTC,CASSPIRDRGMSNYGYTF
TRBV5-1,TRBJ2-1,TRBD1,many,TGCGCCAGCAGCTTCGGACAGGGCTCCTACAATGAGCAGTTCTTC,CASSFGQGSYNEQFF
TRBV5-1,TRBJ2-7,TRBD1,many,TGCGCCAGCAGCATGACGGGACAGGGTACTTACGAGCAGTACTTC,CASSMTGQGTYEQYF
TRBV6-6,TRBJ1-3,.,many,TGTGCCAGCAAAAAGTCTGGAAACACCATATATTTT,CASKKSGNTIYF
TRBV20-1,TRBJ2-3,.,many,TGCAGTGCTCCGCTGACTAGGAGTATTAATACGCAGTATTTT,CSAPLTRSINTQYF
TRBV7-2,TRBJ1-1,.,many,TGTGCCAGCAGCTTGACCGGGAGAAGACACACTGAAGCTTTCTTT,CASSLTGRRHTEAFF
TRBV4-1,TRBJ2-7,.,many,TGCGCCAGCAGTTACAGGAGTGAAAACTACGAGCAGTACTTC,CASSYRSENYEQYF
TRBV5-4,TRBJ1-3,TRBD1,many,TGTGCCAGCAGCCTCGACAGGGTAAACACCATATATTTT,CASSLDRVNTIYF
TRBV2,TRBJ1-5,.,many,TGTGCCAGCAGTGATTCGGTGCGACAGTCTTATAGCAATCAGCCCCAGCATTTT,CASSDSVRQSYSNQPQHF
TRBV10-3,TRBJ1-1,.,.,TGTGCCATCAGTGCTATACAGGGACCTGGAACTGAAGCTTTCTTT,CAISAIQGPGTEAFF
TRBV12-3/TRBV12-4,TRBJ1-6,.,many,TGTGCCAGCAGTTTAAAATTAGGGGCCCCCCTCCACTTT,CASSLKLGAPLHF
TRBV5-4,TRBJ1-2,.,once,TGTGCCAGCAGCTTGACAAGGGACTATGGCTACACCTTC,CASSLTRDYGYTF
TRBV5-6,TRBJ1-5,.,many,TGTGCCAGCAGCTTCGGGGGAAGCAATCAGCCCCAGCATTTT,CASSFGGSNQPQHF
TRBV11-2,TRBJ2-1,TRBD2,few,TGTGCCAGCAGCGGAGTGGGCGGGCGGGGGGTTTACAATGAGCAGTTCTTC,CASSGVGGRGVYNEQFF
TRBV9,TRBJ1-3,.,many,TGTGCCAGCAGCGGGGGGGCCGGGGCCTCTGGAAACACCATATATTTT,CASSGGAGASGNTIYF
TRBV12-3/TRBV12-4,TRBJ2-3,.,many,TGTGCCAGCAGTTTAGGGGTCCTAGGAGAAGATACGCAGTATTTT,CASSLGVLGEDTQYF
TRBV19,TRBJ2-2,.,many,TGTGCCAGTAGTCTCCGACAATTCACCGGGGAGCTGTTTTTT,CASSLRQFTGELFF
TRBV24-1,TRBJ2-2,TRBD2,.,TGTGCCACTCGGGTGGGCCCGGGGGGGACCGGGGAGCTGTTTTTT,CATRVGPGGTGELFF
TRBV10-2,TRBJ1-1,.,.,TGCGCCAGCAGTGTGGAGAGGAACACTGAAGCTTTCTTT,CASSVERNTEAFF
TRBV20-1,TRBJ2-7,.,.,TGCAGTGCTAGACGGAGGGCGGTTGGATACGAGCAGTACTTC,CSARRRAVGYEQYF
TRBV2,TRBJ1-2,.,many,TGTGCCAGCAGTTCCACAGGGGGCTACACCTTC,CASSSTGGYTF
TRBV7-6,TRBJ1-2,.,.,TGTGCCAGCAGCTTGGGCCAGCTCTATGGCTACACCTTC,CASSLGQLYGYTF
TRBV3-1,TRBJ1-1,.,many,TGTGCCAGCAGCCGTAACAGGGATGAAGCTTTCTTT,CASSRNRDEAFF
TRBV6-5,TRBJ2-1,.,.,TGTGCCAGCAGTTACGCGAACGGAGAGCAGTTCTTC,CASSYANGEQFF
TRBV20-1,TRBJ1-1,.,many,TGCAGTGCTCCGGGGACCGGAATCACTGAAGCTTTCTTT,CSAPGTGITEAFF
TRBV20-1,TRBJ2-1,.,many,TGCAGTGCTAAGGACGGAGACAATGAGCAGTTCTTC,CSAKDGDNEQFF
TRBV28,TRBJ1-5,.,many,TGTGCCAGCAGTTTCCACGGCCCTAGCAATCAGCCCCAGCATTTT,CASSFHGPSNQPQHF
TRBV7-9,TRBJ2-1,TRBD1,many,TGTGCCAGCACCAGGGGGGACAGGGTAAATGAGCAGTTCTTC,CASTRGDRVNEQFF
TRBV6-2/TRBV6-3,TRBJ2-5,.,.,TGTGCCAGCAGTTCCGGGGACGGGGGGCTCCAAGAGACCCAGTACTTC,CASSSGDGGLQETQYF
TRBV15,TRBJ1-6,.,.,TGTGCCACCAGCAGAGATCGTATAGGATCACCCCTCCACTTT,CATSRDRIGSPLHF